This TCR beta chain was sequenced in a study of T cells in Graves' hyperthyroidism and ophthalmopathy. No ophthalmopathy progression within 18 months constituted stable Graves' hyperthyroidism. Per the germline V gene, CDR1 is WSHSY and CDR2 is SAAADI. After removal of 2 bases from V and 7 bases from J, the junction contained 6 bases not matched to a gene. The CDR3 is made up of 15 amino acids. Using RNA transcripts as the source, TCR beta CDR3 regions were amplified. Researchers ran a first-round RT-PCR on the TCR CDR3 using the HTBI primer set. One entry per CDR3 protein results from TCRdb running MiXCR on the multiplex PCR reads. The sample lists about 420,000 distinct CDR3 sequences, around 16% occurring once.

Material for sequencing was blood. This TCR came from a woman aged 18-29 years with Graves' hyperthyroidism. The chain employs TRBV10-2 and TRBJ2-1, with 9 bases lining up with TRBD2. The CDR3 is CASSETGLAYNEQFF. Written as DNA, the CDR3 is TGCGCCAGCAGTGAGACCGGACTAGCGTATAATGAGCAGTTCTTC.